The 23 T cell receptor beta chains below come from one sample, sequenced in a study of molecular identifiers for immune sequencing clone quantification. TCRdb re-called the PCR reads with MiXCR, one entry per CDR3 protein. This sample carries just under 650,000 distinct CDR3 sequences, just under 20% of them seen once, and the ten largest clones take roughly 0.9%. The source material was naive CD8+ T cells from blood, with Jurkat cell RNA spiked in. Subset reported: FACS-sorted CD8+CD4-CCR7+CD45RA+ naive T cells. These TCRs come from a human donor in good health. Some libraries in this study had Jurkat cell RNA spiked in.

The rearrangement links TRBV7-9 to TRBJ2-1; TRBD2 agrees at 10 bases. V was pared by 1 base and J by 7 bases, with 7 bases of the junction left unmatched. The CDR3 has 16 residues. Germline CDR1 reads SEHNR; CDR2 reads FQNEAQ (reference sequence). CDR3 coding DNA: TGTGCCAGCAGCTTAGGAACTAGCGGGGTTCGGAATGAGCAGTTCTTC. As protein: CASSLGTSGVRNEQFF.

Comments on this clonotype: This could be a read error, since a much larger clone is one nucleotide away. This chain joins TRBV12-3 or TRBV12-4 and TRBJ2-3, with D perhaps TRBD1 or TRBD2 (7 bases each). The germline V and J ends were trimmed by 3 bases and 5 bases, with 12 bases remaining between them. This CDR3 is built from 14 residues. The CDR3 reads CASSFPRGGDTQYF. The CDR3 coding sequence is TGTGCCAGCAGTTTCCCCAGGGGGGGAGATACGCAGTATTTT.

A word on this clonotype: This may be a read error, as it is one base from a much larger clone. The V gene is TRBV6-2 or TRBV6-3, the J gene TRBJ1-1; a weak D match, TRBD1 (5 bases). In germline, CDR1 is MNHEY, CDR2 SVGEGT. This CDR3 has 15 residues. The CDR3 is CASSYSTVMNTKAFF. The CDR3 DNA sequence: TGTGCCAGCAGTTACTCGACAGTGATGAACACTAAAGCTTTCTTT.

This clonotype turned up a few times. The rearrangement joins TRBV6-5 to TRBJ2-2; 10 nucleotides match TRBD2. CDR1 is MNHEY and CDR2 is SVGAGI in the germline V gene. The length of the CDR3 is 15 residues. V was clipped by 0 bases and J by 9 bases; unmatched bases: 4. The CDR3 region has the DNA TGTGCCAGCAGTTACTCCGGGACTAGCGAGCGGGAGCTGTTTTTT. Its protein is CASSYSGTSERELFF.

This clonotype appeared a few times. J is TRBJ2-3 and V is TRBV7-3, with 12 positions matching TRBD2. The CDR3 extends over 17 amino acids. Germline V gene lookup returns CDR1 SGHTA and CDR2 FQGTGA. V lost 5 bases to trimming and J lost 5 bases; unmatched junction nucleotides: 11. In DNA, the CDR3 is TGTGCCAGCAGCCCCTACCCGGGACTAGCGGGTGGAGATACGCAGTATTTT. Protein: CASSPYPGLAGGDTQYF.

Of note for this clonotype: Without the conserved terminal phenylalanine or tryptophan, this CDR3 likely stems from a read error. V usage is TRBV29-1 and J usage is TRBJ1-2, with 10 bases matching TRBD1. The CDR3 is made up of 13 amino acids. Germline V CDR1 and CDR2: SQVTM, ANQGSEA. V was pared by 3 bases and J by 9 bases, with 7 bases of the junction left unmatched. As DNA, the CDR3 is TGCAGCGTTGACGGGACAGGGGCAGTCAGCTACACCCTC. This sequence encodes CSVDGTGAVSYTL.

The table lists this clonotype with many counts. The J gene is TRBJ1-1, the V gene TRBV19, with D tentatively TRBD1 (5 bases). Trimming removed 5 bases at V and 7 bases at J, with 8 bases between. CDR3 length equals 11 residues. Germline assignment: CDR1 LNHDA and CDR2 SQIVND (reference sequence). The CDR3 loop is CASSGAVEAFF. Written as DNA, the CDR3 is TGTGCCAGTAGTGGGGCAGTTGAAGCTTTCTTT.

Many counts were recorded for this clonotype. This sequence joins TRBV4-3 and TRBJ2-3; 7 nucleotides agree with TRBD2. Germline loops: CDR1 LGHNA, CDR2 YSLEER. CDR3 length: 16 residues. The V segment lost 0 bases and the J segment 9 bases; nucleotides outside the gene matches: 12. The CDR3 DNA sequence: TGCGCCAGCAGCCAAGATAGCAGGCCGACCGGGGGGACGCAGTATTTT. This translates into CASSQDSRPTGGTQYF.

CDR3 protein: CSAVAWDSNTEAFF. The CDR3 bases are TGCAGTGCCGTAGCATGGGATTCGAACACTGAAGCTTTCTTT. This chain joins TRBV20-1 and TRBJ1-1; D is unresolved. Germline CDR1 is DFQATT and CDR2 is SNEGSKA (reference sequence). This CDR3 spans 14 amino acids. V lost 6 bases, J lost 1 base, and 15 bases lay in between.

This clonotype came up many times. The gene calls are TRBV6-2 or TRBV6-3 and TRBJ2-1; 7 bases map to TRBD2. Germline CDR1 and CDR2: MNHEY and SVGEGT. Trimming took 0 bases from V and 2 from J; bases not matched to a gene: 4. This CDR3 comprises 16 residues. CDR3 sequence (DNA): TGTGCCAGCAGTTACTCGTACGGGGGGACCTACAATGAGCAGTTCTTC. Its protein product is CASSYSYGGTYNEQFF.

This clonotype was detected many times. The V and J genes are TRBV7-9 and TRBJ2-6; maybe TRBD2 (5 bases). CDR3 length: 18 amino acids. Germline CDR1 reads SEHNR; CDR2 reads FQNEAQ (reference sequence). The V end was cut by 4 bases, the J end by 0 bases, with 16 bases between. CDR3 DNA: TGTGCCAGCAGCTCCTCGGGCGGGTCCCCCTCTGGGGCCAACGTCCTGACTTTC. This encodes CASSSSGGSPSGANVLTF. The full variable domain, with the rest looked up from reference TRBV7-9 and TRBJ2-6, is DTGVSQNPRHKITKRGQNVTFRCDPISEHNRLYWYRQTLGQGPEFLTYFQNEAQLEKSRLLSDRFSAERPKGSFSTLEIQRTEQGDSAMYLCASSSSGGSPSGANVLTFGAGSRLTVL.

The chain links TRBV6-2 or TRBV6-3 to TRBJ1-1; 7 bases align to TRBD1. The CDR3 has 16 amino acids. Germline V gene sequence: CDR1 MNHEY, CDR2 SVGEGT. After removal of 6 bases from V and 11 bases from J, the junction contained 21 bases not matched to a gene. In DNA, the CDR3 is TGTGCCAGCAGCCCCTCCGCCGGGACAGACAGGTGGGGGGCTTTCTTT. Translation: CASSPSAGTDRWGAFF.

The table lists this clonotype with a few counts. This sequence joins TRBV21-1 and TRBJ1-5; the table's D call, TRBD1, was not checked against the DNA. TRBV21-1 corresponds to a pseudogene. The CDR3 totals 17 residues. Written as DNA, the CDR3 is TGTGCCAGCAGCAAAGGGGACAGGGTACAGGGCAATCAGCCCCAGCATTTT. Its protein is CASSKGDRVQGNQPQHF.

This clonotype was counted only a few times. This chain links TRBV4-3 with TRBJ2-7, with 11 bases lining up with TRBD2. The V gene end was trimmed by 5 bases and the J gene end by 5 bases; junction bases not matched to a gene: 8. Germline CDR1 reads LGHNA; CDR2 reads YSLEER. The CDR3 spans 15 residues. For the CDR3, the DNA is TGCGCCAGCAGCAGAGGACTAGCGGGCGTCCACGAGCAGTACTTC. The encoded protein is CASSRGLAGVHEQYF.

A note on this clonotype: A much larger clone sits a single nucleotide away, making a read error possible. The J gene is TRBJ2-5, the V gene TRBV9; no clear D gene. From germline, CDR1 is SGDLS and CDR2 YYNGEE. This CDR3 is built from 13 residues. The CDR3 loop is CAGSVSVGETQYF. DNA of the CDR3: TGTGCCGGCAGCGTATCGGTCGGGGAGACCCAGTACTTC.

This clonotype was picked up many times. The CDR3 nucleotides are TGTGCCAGCAGCTCTGGGAGCGATGAGCAGTTCTTC. Protein product: CASSSGSDEQFF. The genes are TRBV11-3 and TRBJ2-1; weak D call: TRBD2 (5 bases). The CDR3 consists of 12 residues. Looked up from germline, CDR1 is SGHNT and CDR2 is YENEEA. V gave up 4 bases and J gave up 8 bases, with 9 bases separating them.

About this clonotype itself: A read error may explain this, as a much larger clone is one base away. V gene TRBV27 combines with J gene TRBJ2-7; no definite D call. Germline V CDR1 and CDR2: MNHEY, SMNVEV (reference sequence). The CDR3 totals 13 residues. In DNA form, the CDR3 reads TGTGCCAGCGGTTTATCGCGGCAGAACGAGCAGTACTTC. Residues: CASGLSRQNEQYF.

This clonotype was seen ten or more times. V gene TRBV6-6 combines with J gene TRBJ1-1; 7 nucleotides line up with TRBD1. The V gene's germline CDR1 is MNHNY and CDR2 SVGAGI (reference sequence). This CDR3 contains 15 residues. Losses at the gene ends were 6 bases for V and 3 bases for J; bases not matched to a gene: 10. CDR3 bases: TGTGCCAGCAGCTATATGACAGGGTTAGACACTGAAGCTTTCTTT. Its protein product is CASSYMTGLDTEAFF.

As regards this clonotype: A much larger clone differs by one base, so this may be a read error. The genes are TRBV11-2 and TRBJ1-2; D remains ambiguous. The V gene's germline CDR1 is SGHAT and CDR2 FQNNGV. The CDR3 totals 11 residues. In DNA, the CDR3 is TGTACCAGCAGCTCCCTTAAAGGCTACACCTTC. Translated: CTSSSLKGYTF.

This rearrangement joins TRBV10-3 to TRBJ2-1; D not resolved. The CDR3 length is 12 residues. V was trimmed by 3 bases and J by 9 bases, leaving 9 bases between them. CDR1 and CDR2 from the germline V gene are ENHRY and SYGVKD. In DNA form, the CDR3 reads TGTGCCATCAGTGACATCAGCGTTGAGCAGTTCTTC. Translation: CAISDISVEQFF.

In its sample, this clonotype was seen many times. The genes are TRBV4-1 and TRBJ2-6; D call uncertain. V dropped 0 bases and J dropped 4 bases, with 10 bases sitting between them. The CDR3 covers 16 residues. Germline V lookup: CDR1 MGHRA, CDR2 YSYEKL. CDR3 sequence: CASSQDFQYGANVLTF. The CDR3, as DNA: TGCGCCAGCAGCCAAGACTTTCAGTACGGGGCCAACGTCCTGACTTTC.

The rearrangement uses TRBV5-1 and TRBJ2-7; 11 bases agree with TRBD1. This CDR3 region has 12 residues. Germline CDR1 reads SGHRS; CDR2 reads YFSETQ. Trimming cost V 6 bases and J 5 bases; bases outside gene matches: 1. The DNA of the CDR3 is TGCGCCAGCAAGGGACAGGGGGACGAGCAGTACTTC. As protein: CASKGQGDEQYF.

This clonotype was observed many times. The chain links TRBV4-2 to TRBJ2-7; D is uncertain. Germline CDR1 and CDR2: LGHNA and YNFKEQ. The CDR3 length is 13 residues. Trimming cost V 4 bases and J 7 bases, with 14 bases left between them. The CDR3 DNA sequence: TGTGCCAGCAGCCCCTCGCTCGGCTTGGAGCAGTACTTC. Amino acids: CASSPSLGLEQYF.